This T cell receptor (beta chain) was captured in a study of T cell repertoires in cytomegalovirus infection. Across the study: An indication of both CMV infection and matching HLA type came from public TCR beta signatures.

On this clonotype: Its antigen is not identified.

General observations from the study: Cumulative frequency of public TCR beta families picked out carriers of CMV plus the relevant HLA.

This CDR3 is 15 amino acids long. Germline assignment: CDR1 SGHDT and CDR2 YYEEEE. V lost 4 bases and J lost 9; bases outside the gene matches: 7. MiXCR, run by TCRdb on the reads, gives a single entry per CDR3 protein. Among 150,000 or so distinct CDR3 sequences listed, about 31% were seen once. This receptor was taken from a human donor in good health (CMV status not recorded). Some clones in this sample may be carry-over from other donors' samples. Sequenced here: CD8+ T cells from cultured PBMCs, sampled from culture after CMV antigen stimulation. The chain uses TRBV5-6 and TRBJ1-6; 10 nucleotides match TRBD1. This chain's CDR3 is CASSLIRDRGSPLHF. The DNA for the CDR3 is TGTGCCAGCAGCCTCATTAGGGACAGGGGTTCACCCCTCCACTTT.